This TCR beta chain was identified during a study of cytomegalovirus exposure and HLA in healthy donors. With 60 Vbeta and 13 Jbeta primers, the PCR was carried out. Assay: immunoSEQ multiplex PCR; the TCRdb copy retains only in-frame clones and omits some. The sample contains under 150,000 clones, approximately 70% of which appear only once. The V and J ends lost 2 bases and 4 bases, in that order; junction bases with no gene match: 2. This CDR3 region has 14 residues. CDR1 is MNHNS and CDR2 is SASEGT in the germline V gene. This clone was counted a few times. Input material: PBMCs. The source of this sequence is a woman between 40 and 55 years old in good health and CMV-seronegative. The chain employs TRBV6-1 and TRBJ1-5, with TRBD1 matching 7 bases. CDR3 nucleotide sequence: TGTGCCAGCAGTGAAAGCAGGGGGAATCAGCCCCAGCATTTT. Its protein product is CASSESRGNQPQHF.